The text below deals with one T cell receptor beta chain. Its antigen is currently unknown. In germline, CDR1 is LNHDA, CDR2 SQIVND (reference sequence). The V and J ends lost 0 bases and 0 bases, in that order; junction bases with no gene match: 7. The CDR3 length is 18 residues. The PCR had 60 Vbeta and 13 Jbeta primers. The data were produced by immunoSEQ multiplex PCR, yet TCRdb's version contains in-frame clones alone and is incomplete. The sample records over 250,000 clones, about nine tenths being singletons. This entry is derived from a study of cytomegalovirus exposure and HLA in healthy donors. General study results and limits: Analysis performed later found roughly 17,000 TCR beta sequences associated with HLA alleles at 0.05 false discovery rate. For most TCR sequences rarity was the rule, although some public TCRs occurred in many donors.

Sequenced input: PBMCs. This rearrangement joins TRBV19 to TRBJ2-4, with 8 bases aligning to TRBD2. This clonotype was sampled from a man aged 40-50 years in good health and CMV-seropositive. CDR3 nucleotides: TGTGCCAGTAGTATAGAGGGTCTAGCGGGCTTAGCCAAAAACATTCAGTACTTC. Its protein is CASSIEGLAGLAKNIQYF.